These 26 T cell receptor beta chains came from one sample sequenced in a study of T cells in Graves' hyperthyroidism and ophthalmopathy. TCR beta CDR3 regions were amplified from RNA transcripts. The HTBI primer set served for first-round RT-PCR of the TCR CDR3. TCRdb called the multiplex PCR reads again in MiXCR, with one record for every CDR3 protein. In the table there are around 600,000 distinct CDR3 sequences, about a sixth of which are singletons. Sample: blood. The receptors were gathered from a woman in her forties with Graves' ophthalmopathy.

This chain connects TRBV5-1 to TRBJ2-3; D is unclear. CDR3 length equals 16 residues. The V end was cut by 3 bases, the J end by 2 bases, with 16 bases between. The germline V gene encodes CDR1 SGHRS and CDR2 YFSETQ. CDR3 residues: CASSSFTFTLTDTQYF. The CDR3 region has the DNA TGCGCCAGCAGCTCCTTTACCTTTACCCTCACAGATACGCAGTATTTT.

The CDR3 nucleotides are TGTGCCAGCAGCCAAGATCTGACAGGGGGGTCCTACGAGCAGTACTTC. It specifies CASSQDLTGGSYEQYF. V is TRBV4-2 and J is TRBJ2-7; 9 positions match TRBD1. J lost 1 base, V lost 0 bases, and 4 bases had no gene match. Per germline, CDR1 LGHNA and CDR2 YNFKEQ. The CDR3 length is 16 residues.

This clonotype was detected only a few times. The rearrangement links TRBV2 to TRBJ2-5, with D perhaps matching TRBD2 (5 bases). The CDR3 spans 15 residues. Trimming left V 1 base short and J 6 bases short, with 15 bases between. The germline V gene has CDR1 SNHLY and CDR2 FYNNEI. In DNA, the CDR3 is TGTGCCAGCAGTGAAGGGTGGGAGCGACTGAAGACCCAGTACTTC. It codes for CASSEGWERLKTQYF.

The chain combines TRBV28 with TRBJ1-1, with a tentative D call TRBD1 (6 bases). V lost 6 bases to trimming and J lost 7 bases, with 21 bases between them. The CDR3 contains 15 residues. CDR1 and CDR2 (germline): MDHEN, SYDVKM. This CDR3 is CASSTRTEVRGEAFF. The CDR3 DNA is TGTGCCAGCAGCACCCGGACAGAGGTTAGGGGTGAAGCTTTCTTT.

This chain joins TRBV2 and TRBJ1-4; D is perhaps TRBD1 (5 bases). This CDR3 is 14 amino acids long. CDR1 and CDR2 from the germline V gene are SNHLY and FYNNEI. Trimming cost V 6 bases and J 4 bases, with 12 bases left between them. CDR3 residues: CASSPRDFNEKLFF. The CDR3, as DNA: TGTGCCAGCAGCCCCCGGGACTTTAATGAAAAACTGTTTTTT.

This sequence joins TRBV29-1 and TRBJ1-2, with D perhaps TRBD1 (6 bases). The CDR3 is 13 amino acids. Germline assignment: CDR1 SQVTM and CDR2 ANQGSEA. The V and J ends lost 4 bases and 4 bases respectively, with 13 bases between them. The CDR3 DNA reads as TGCAGCGTTGGGGGGGCCCCCCTCTATGGCTACACCTTC. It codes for CSVGGAPLYGYTF.

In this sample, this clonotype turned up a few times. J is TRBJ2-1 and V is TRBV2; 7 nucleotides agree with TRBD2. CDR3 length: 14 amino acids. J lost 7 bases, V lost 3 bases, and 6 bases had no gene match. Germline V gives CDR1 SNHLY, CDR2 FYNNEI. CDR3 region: CASSEAGVGNEQFF. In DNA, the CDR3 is TGTGCCAGCAGTGAGGCGGGAGTGGGTAATGAGCAGTTCTTC.

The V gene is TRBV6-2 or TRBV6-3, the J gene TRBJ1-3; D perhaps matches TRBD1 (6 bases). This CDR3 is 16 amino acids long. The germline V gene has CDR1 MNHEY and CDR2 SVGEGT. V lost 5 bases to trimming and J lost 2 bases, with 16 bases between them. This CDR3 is CASSPEGGAPGNTIYF. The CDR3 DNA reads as TGTGCCAGCAGTCCCGAGGGGGGCGCGCCTGGAAACACCATATATTTT.

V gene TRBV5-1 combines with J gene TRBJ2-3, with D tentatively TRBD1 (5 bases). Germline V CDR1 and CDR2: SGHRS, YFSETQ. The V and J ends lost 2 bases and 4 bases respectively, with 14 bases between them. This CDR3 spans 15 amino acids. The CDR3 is CASSFSQGGPDTQYF. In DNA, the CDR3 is TGCGCCAGCAGCTTCTCCCAGGGTGGACCAGATACGCAGTATTTT.

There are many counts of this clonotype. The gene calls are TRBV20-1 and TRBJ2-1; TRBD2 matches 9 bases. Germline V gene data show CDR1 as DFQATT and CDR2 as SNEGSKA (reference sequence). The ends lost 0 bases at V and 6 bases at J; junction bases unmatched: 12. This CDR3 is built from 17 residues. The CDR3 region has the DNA TGCAGTGCTAGAGAAGAGGGAGGGCTAGCGGGGCGCAATGAGCAGTTCTTC. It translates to CSAREEGGLAGRNEQFF.

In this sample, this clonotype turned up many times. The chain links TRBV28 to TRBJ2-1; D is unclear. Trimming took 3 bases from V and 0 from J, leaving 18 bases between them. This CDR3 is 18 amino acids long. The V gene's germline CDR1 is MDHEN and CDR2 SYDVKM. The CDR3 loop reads CASSFWVIASSSYNEQFF. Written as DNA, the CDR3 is TGTGCCAGCAGTTTTTGGGTCATTGCCTCCAGCTCCTACAATGAGCAGTTCTTC.

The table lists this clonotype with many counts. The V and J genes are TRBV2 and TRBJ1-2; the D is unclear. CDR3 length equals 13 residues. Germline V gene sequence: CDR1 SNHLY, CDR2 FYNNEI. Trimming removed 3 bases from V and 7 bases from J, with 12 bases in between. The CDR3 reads CASSDTSSPGYTF. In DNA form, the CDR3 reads TGTGCCAGCAGTGACACCTCAAGTCCTGGCTACACCTTC.

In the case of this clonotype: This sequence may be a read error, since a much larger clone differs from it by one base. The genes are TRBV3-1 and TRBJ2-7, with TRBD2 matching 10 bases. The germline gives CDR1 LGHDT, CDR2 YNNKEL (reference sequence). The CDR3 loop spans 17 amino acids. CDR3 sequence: CASSQDRSGRDPYEQHF. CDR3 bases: TGTGCCAGCAGCCAAGATCGGAGCGGGAGGGATCCCTACGAGCAGCACTTC.

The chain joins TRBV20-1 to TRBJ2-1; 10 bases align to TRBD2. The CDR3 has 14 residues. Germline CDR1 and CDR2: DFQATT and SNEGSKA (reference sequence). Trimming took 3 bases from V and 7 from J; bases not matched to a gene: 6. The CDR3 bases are TGCAGTGCTAGGCTGGCTAGCGGGAGTAATGAGCAGTTCTTC. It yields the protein CSARLASGSNEQFF.

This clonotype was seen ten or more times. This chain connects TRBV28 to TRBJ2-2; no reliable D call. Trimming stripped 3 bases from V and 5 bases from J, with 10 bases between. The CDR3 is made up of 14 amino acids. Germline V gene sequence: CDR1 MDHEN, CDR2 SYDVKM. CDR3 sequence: CASSLPGPTGELFF. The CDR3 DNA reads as TGTGCCAGCAGTTTGCCCGGTCCTACCGGGGAGCTGTTTTTT.

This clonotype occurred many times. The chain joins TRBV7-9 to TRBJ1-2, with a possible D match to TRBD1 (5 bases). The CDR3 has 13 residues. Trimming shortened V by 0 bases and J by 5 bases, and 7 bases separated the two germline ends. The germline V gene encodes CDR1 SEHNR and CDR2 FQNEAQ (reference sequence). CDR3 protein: CASSLAQAYGYTF. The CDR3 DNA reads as TGTGCCAGCAGCTTAGCACAGGCTTATGGCTACACCTTC.

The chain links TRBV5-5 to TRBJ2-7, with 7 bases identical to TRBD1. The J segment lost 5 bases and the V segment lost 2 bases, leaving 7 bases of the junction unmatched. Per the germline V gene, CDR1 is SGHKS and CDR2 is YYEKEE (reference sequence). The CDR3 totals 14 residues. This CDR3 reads CASSFVQGDHEQYF. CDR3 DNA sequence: TGTGCCAGCAGCTTCGTGCAGGGGGACCACGAGCAGTACTTC.

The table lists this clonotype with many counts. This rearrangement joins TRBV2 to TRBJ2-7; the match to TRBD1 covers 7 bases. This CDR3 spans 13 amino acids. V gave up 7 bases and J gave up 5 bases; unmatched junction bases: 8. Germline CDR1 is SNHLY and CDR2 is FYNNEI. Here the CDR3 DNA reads TGTGCCAGCAAGCGAGACAGGGTCAACGAGCAGTACTTC. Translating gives CASKRDRVNEQYF.

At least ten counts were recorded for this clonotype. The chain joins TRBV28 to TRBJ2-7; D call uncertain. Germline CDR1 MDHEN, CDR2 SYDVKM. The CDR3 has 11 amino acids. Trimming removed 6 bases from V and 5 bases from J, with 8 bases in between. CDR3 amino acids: CASSLVDEQYF. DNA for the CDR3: TGTGCCAGCAGCCTCGTAGACGAGCAGTACTTC. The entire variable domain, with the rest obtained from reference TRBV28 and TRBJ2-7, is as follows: DVKVTQSSRYLVKRTGEKVFLECVQDMDHENMFWYRQDPGLGLRLIYFSYDVKMKEKGDIPEGYSVSREKKERFSLILESASTNQTSMYLCASSLVDEQYFGPGTRLTVT.

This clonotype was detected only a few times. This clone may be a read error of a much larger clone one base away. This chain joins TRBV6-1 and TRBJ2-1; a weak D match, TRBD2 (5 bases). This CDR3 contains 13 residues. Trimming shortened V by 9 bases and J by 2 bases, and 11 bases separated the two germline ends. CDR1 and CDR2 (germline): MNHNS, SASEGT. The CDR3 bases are TGTGCCAGTCGACTATATCCCTACAATGAGCAGTTCTTC. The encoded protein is CASRLYPYNEQFF.

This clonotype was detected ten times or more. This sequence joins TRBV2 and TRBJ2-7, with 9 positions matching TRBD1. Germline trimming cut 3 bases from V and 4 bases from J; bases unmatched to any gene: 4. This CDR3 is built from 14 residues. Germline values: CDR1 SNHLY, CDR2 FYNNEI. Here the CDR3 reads CASSDEDRGYEQYF. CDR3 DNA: TGTGCCAGCAGTGATGAGGACAGGGGATACGAGCAGTACTTC.

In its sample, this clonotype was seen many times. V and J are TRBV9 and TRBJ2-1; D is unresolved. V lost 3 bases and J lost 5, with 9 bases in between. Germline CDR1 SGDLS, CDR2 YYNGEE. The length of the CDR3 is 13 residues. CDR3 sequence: CASSADVHNEQFF. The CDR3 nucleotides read TGTGCCAGCAGCGCCGACGTACACAATGAGCAGTTCTTC.

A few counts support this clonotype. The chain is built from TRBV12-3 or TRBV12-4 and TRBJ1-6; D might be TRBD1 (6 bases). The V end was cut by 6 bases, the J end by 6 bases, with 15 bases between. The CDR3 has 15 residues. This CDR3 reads CASSKQGNVNSPLHF. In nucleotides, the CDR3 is TGTGCCAGCAGCAAGCAGGGGAATGTTAATTCACCCCTCCACTTT.

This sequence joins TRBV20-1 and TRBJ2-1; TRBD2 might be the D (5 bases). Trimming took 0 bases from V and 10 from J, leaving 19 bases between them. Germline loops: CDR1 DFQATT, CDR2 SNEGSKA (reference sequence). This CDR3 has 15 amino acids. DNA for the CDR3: TGCAGTGCTAGAGATACCCTGGAGGCCCCGAGAGAGCAGTTCTTC. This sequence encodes CSARDTLEAPREQFF.

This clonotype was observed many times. CDR3 sequence reads: CAWTYDGGGGLPGELFF. In nucleotides, the CDR3 is TGTGCCTGGACCTATGACGGGGGGGGCGGTCTCCCCGGGGAGCTGTTTTTT. V is TRBV30 and J is TRBJ2-2, with TRBD2 matching over 8 bases. The CDR3 runs to 17 residues. V dropped 4 bases and J dropped 6; count of bases not matched to a gene: 16. Germline V CDR1 and CDR2: GTSNPN, SVGIG (reference sequence).

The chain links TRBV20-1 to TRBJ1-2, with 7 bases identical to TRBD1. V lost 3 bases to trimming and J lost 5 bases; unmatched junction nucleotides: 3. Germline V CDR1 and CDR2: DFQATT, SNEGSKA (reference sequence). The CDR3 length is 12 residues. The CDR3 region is CSASRGLYGYTF. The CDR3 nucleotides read TGCAGTGCTAGTAGGGGGCTATATGGCTACACCTTC.